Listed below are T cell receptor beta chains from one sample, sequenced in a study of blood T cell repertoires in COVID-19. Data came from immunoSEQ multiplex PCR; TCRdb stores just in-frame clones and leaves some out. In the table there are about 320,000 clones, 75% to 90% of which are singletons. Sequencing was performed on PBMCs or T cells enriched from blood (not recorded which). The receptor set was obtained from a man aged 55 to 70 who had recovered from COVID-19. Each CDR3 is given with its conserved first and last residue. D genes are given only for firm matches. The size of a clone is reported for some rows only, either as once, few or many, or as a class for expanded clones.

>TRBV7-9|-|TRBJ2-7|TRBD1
TGTGCCAGCAGCCTTTCCGGGACAGTTTACGAGCAGTACTTC
CASSLSGTVYEQYF
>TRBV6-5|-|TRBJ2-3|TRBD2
TGTGCCAGCAGTCCCGCGAGCAGCGGGATAGATACGCAGTATTTT
CASSPASSGIDTQYF
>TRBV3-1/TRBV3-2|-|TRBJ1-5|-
TGTGCCAGCAGCTCCAACAATCAGCCCCAGCATTTT
CASSSNNQPQHF
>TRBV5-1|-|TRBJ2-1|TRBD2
TGCGCCAGCAGCTTGCTAGCGGGAGTCTCCTACAATGAGCAGTTCTTC
CASSLLAGVSYNEQFF
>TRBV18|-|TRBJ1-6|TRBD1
TGTGCCAGCTCCCCAGGACAGGGGAACTCACCCCTCCACTTT
CASSPGQGNSPLHF
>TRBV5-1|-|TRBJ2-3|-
TGCGCCAGCAGCGCCTGGAGTTCGGATACGCAGTATTTT
CASSAWSSDTQYF
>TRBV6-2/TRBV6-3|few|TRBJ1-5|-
TGTGCCAGCAGTCTGGACAGTCTCAATCAGCCCCAGCATTTT
CASSLDSLNQPQHF
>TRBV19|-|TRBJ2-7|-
TGTGCCAGTAGTATAGTAATGGCTAGCCCATACGAGCAGTACTTC
CASSIVMASPYEQYF
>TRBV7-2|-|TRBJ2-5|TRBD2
TGTGCCAGCAGCTTAGGCGGGGGGCCTACAGAGACCCAGTACTTC
CASSLGGGPTETQYF
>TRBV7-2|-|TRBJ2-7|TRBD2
TGTGCCAGCAGCTTCGGAGGAGGGAGGGTCCACGAGCAGTACTTC
CASSFGGGRVHEQYF
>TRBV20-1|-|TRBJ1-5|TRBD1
TGCAGTGCGAGTTCCGGGACAGGGGTTAGCAATCAGCCCCAGCATTTT
CSASSGTGVSNQPQHF
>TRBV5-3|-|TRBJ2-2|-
TGTGCCAGAAGCTCCCGGGGCACCGGGGAGCTGTTTTTT
CARSSRGTGELFF
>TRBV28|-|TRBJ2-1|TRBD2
TGTGCCAGCAGTTTATGGCCTAGCGGGAGTAATGAGCAGTTCTTC
CASSLWPSGSNEQFF
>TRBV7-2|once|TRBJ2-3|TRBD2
TGTGCCAGCACCCTGGTAGCGGGAGATACAGATACGCAGTATTTT
CASTLVAGDTDTQYF
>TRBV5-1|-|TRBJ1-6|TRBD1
TGCGCCAGCAGCTTGGTTGGCTGGACAGGAGGATCCCCACCCCTCCACTTT
CASSLVGWTGGSPPLHF
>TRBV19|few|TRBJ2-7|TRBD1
TGTGCCAGTAGTTCACGACAGGGAGAGGAAGAGCAGTACTTC
CASSSRQGEEEQYF
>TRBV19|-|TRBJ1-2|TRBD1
TGTGCCAGCCGTCAGGGGGACTATGGCTACACCTTC
CASRQGDYGYTF
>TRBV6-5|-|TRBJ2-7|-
TGTGCCAGCAGTTACGGACAGATAAGCTCCTACGAGCAGTACTTC
CASSYGQISSYEQYF
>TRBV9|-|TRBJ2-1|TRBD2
TGTGCCAGCAGCCCCACGGGACTAGCGAACAATGAGCAGTTCTTC
CASSPTGLANNEQFF
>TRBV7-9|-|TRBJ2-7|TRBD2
TGTGCCAGCAGCCTACCGTTAGCGGGTGATATTTCCTACGAGCAGTACTTC
CASSLPLAGDISYEQYF
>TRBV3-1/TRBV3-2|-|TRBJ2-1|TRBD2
TGTGCCAGCAGCCAAAGGACTAGCGTAAACGACCTAAGCTCCTACAATGAGCAGTTCTTC
CASSQRTSVNDLSSYNEQFF
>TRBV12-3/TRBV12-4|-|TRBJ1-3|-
TGTGCCAGCAGTTTAGTACAGGGAGCTTTGACTTTT
CASSLVQGALTF
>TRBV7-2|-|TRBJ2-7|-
TGTGCCAGCAGCTTAGCCACTTCCTACGAGCAGTACTTC
CASSLATSYEQYF
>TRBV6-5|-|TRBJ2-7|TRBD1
TGTGCCAGCAGAGTTCAACAGGGGTTGTACGAGCAGTACTTC
CASRVQQGLYEQYF
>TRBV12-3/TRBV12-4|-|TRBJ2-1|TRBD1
TGTGCCAGCAGTTTAAGTACAGGGGATGAGCAGTTCTTC
CASSLSTGDEQFF
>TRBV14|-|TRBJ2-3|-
TGTGCCAGCAGCCAAGGGACGGGAAGGGCAGATACGCAGTATTTT
CASSQGTGRADTQYF